A single sample gave rise to the 16 T cell receptor beta chains below, sequenced in a study of shared clonotypes between healthy human individuals. The data were produced by immunoSEQ multiplex PCR, yet TCRdb's version contains in-frame clones alone and is incomplete. This sample has some 470,000 clones; about 79% occur once, and the top ten carry over 10%. Source material: PBMCs. These receptors originate from a woman aged 40 to 49 in good health. Some clones in this sample may be carry-over from other donors' samples.

The chain links TRBV19 to TRBJ2-3; possibly TRBD2 for D (5 bases). The CDR3 has 14 residues. The germline CDR1 and CDR2 sequences are LNHDA and SQIVND (reference sequence). Trimming removed 1 base at V and 6 bases at J, with 11 bases between. CDR3 in amino acids: CASSIAGSRDTQYF. CDR3 DNA sequence: TGTGCCAGTAGTATAGCGGGGTCCCGGGATACGCAGTATTTT.

This rearrangement joins TRBV4-1 to TRBJ2-7; D possibly uses TRBD1 or TRBD2 (6 bases each). This CDR3 is 17 amino acids long. Germline CDR1 is MGHRA and CDR2 is YSYEKL. V lost 0 bases, J lost 2 bases, and 17 bases lay in between. CDR3 amino acids: CASSQDAGHRRAYEQYF. CDR3 DNA: TGCGCCAGCAGCCAAGACGCGGGACACCGCCGGGCCTACGAGCAGTACTTC.

The table lists this clone with a few counts. This chain uses TRBV9 with TRBJ1-2, with D unclear. The V end was cut by 0 bases, the J end by 7 bases, with 13 bases between. This CDR3 is built from 14 residues. CDR1 and CDR2 from the germline V gene are SGDLS and YYNGEE. The CDR3 reads CASSVDRGAGGYTF. The DNA for the CDR3 is TGTGCCAGCAGCGTAGATCGGGGAGCGGGTGGCTACACCTTC.

The chain combines TRBV7-9 with TRBJ2-3; 7 nucleotides line up with TRBD2. The germline CDR1 and CDR2 sequences are SEHNR and FQNEAQ (reference sequence). This CDR3 comprises 17 residues. V shed 4 bases and J 6 bases; nucleotides not matched to a gene: 16. CDR3 region: CASSSPPLAGDTDTQYF. CDR3 nucleotide sequence: TGTGCCAGCAGCTCCCCCCCCTTGGCGGGAGATACCGATACGCAGTATTTT.

The chain carries TRBV28 and TRBJ2-5; TRBD1 aligns across 7 bases. Trimming removed 3 bases from V and 12 bases from J; junction bases left unmatched: 7. This CDR3 is built from 12 residues. The germline CDR1 and CDR2 sequences are MDHEN and SYDVKM. The CDR3, as DNA: TGTGCCAGCAGTTTGGTGGCAACAGGGGAGTACTTC. Translation gives CASSLVATGEYF.

The chain recombines TRBV19 with TRBJ2-3; the match to TRBD2 covers 7 bases. V was clipped by 4 bases and J by 2 bases; unmatched bases: 6. Per germline, CDR1 LNHDA and CDR2 SQIVND (reference sequence). CDR3 length equals 15 residues. The CDR3 DNA reads TGTGCCAGTAGTAGGGGGGGACGGATCACAGATACGCAGTATTTT. Its translation: CASSRGGRITDTQYF.

The rearrangement joins TRBV7-9 to TRBJ2-7; D remains unclear. Germline loops: CDR1 SEHNR, CDR2 FQNEAQ (reference sequence). The CDR3 has 12 residues. The V and J ends lost 5 bases and 2 bases respectively, with 7 bases between them. CDR3 in amino acids: CASSADPYEQYF. The CDR3 nucleotides read TGTGCCAGCAGCGCGGACCCCTACGAGCAGTACTTC.

The V gene is TRBV7-2, the J gene TRBJ2-1, with 7 bases identical to TRBD2. With 5 bases clipped from V and 4 bases from J, the junction kept 8 bases outside the gene matches. The CDR3 runs to 15 residues. Germline V CDR1 and CDR2: SGHTA, FQGNSA. The CDR3, as DNA: TGTGCCAGCAGCGAGAAGGGAGGGCGATACAATGAGCAGTTCTTC. Its protein is CASSEKGGRYNEQFF.

The rearrangement uses TRBV29-1 and TRBJ1-1; 9 bases align to TRBD1. This CDR3 contains 16 residues. Germline CDR1 is SQVTM and CDR2 is ANQGSEA. The V gene end was trimmed by 6 bases and the J gene end by 1 base; junction bases not matched to a gene: 12. CDR3 region: CSVYSAGTGWNTEAFF. Written as DNA, the CDR3 is TGCAGCGTCTACTCCGCCGGGACAGGGTGGAACACTGAAGCTTTCTTT.

The chain employs TRBV6-1 and TRBJ2-7; 8 bases line up with TRBD2. The CDR3 runs 13 residues. V was pared by 4 bases and J by 4 bases, with 3 bases of the junction left unmatched. Per the germline V gene, CDR1 is MNHNS and CDR2 is SASEGT. The chain's CDR3 is CASSVGGRYEQYF. The CDR3 nucleotides read TGTGCCAGCAGTGTTGGCGGGAGGTACGAGCAGTACTTC.

As concerns this clone: This may be a read error, as it is one base from a much larger clone. The sample carries other DNA sequences with the same CDR3. V usage is TRBV4-1 and J usage is TRBJ2-5, with 9 positions matching TRBD2. Losses at the gene ends were 4 bases for V and 5 bases for J; bases not matched to a gene: 11. CDR3 length: 16 residues. Germline CDR1 reads MGHRA; CDR2 reads YSYEKL. CDR3 loop: CASSLGLSGRVETQYF. CDR3 in DNA: TGCGCCAGCAGCCTCGGGCTTAGCGGGAGAGTGGAGACCCAGTACTTC.

This clone has only one observation. The CDR3 DNA reads TGCGCCAGCAGAAAGGGGGCTGTGGAGACCCAGTACTTC. Its translation is CASRKGAVETQYF. This chain joins TRBV10-2 and TRBJ2-5; the match to TRBD1 covers 7 bases. This CDR3 has 13 residues. From germline, CDR1 is WSHSY and CDR2 SAAADI. V was pared by 6 bases and J by 5 bases, with 6 bases of the junction left unmatched.

This clone was detected a few times. The chain links TRBV28 to TRBJ2-5, with 8 bases identical to TRBD1. Losses at the gene ends were 6 bases for V and 5 bases for J; bases not matched to a gene: 11. This CDR3 has 15 residues. Germline lookup yields CDR1 MDHEN and CDR2 SYDVKM. CDR3 region: CASRIPGRGQETQYF. The CDR3, as DNA: TGTGCCAGCAGGATCCCGGGCAGGGGGCAGGAGACCCAGTACTTC.

This clone was picked up one time. The chain is built from TRBV29-1 and TRBJ1-4, with a weak D call TRBD1 (5 bases). Trimming cost V 4 bases and J 2 bases, with 11 bases left between them. The CDR3 is 14 amino acids. Germline assignment: CDR1 SQVTM and CDR2 ANQGSEA. Here the CDR3 DNA reads TGCAGCGTTGGAGGGGAAACCACTAATGAAAAACTGTTTTTT. Translation: CSVGGETTNEKLFF.

A single count supports this clone. The gene calls are TRBV7-9 and TRBJ2-7; perhaps TRBD2 as D (6 bases). This CDR3 has 13 amino acids. Deletions cut 5 bases from V and 4 bases from J, with 12 bases between. CDR1 is SEHNR and CDR2 is FQNEAQ in the germline V gene (reference sequence). The CDR3 protein is CASSRLGPYEQYF. For the CDR3, the DNA is TGTGCCAGCAGCCGACTAGGCCCGTACGAGCAGTACTTC. The whole variable domain, filled in from reference TRBV7-9 and TRBJ2-7, reads DTGVSQNPRHKITKRGQNVTFRCDPISEHNRLYWYRQTLGQGPEFLTYFQNEAQLEKSRLLSDRFSAERPKGSFSTLEIQRTEQGDSAMYLCASSRLGPYEQYFGPGTRLTVT.

Concerning this clone itself: Other DNA sequences within the sample encode an identical CDR3. The V and J genes are TRBV6-5 and TRBJ1-1, with D unresolved. Deletions cut 4 bases from V and 8 bases from J, with 23 bases between. Germline V gene sequence: CDR1 MNHEY, CDR2 SVGAGI. The CDR3 runs to 16 residues. The CDR3 sequence is CASSSTKYGGGTEAFF. DNA for the CDR3: TGTGCCAGCAGTTCTACAAAATACGGCGGCGGCACCGAAGCTTTCTTT.